This T cell receptor beta chain was captured by sequencing in a study of blood T cell repertoires in COVID-19. Across the whole study: Sites across the United States, Italy and Spain contributed samples from acute and convalescent COVID-19.

The CDR3 runs 16 residues. V gave up 6 bases and J gave up 2 bases, with 19 bases separating them. Germline assignment: CDR1 MDHEN and CDR2 SYDVKM. TCRdb's copy holds only in-frame clones and misses some; the assay was immunoSEQ multiplex PCR. The top ten hold about 4.1% of the sample, which has about 120,000 clones, 76% seen once. The genes are TRBV28 and TRBJ2-5; D perhaps matches TRBD2 (7 bases). The source material was peripheral blood. This TCR derives from a woman aged 80 or older with acute or convalescent COVID-19. The CDR3 region is CASSLGGGIGQETQYF. CDR3 DNA sequence: TGTGCCAGCAGCTTAGGGGGGGGGATCGGGCAAGAGACCCAGTACTTC.